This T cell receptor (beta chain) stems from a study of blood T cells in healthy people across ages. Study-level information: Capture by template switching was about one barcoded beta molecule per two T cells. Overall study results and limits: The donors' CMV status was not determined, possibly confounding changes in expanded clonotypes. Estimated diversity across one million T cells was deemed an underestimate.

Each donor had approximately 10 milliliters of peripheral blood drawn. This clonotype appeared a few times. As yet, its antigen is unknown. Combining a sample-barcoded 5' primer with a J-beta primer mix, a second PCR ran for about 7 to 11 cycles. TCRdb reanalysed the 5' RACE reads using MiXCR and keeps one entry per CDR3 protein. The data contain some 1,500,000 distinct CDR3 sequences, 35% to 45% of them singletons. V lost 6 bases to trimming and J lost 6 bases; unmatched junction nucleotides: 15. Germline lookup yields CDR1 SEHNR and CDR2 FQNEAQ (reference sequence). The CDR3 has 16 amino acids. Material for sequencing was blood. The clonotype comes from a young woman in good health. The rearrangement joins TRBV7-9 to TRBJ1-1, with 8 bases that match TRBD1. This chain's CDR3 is CASRADREFEGSEAFF. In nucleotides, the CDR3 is TGTGCCAGCAGGGCGGACAGGGAGTTTGAAGGGTCTGAAGCTTTCTTT.